The sample holds a few counts of the clone carrying this T cell receptor (beta chain). No antigen is known for it. Mouse names are used for the genes. The read finishes 1 residue shy of the CDR3 end, and the germline J gene is used to complete it. The length of the CDR3 is 12 residues. V was trimmed by 8 bases and J by 0 bases, leaving 7 bases between them. Germline values: CDR1 SGHSN, CDR2 HYEKVE. This entry comes from a study of tissue T cells after allogeneic stem cell transplantation. Noted time point: mouse harvest day 14 after allogeneic transplant. Each mouse received 10^7 T-cell-depleted marrow cells plus 10^6 splenic CD5+ T cells by tail vein. Mice had MHC-mismatched B6 into BALB/c GVHD, sampled day 7 or 14. Study outcomes and limitations: Across patients, clones rarely overlapped, yet motif clusters were shared tissue-specifically.

Produced via immunoSEQ multiplex PCR; TCRdb's table is partial and in-frame only. The data show around 3,100 clones, with under 55% seen just once and about a third held by the top ten. J is TRBJ1-3 and V is TRBV12-1; D uncertain. This clonotype originated in a female BALB/c mouse given C57BL/6 T cells with graft-versus-host disease after an allogeneic hematopoietic cell transplant. The sequenced sample was gut tissue. The DNA read from the CDR3 is TGTGCCATACAGTCTTCTGGAAATACGCTCTAT. Encoded protein: CAIQSSGNTLY. The whole CDR3 sequence is CAIQSSGNTLYF.